This T cell receptor (beta chain) derives from a study of shared clonotypes between healthy human individuals. For the study at large: Three plates each covered CD4 naive and memory; CD8 naive two, CD8 memory one.

Splitting of each subset's genomic DNA was done evenly across several immunoSEQ plates. When replicate PCRs were run on sorted subsets, they used about 200 ng DNA, approximately 27,000 T cell genomes. Method: immunoSEQ multiplex PCR; TCRdb's copy keeps in-frame clones and lacks some. Among about 340,000 clones listed, less than 75% were seen once. Naive CD45RA+ and memory CD45RA-negative subsets were split from CD4+ cells. This receptor was taken from a man aged 25 to 45 in good health. The sample taken for sequencing was memory CD4+ T cells sorted from blood. The subset here: CD45RA-negative fraction.

CDR3 in amino acids: CASSPTGVYEQYF. CDR3 DNA: TGTGCCAGCTCACCTACAGGTGTCTACGAGCAGTACTTC. V gene TRBV18 combines with J gene TRBJ2-7; a weak D match, TRBD1 (5 bases). V shed 3 bases and J shed 3 bases, with 9 bases lying between them. CDR3 length: 13 residues. Per germline, CDR1 KGHSH and CDR2 LQKENI.